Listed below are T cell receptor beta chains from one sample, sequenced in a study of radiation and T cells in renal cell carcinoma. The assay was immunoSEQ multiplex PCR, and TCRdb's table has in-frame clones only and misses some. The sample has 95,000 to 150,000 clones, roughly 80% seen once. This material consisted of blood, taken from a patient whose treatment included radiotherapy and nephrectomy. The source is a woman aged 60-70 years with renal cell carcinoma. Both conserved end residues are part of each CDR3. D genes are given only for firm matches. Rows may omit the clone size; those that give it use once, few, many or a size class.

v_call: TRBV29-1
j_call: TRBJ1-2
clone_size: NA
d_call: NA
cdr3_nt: TGCAGCGCGGGCCGGGGGCAGAATGGCTACACCTTC
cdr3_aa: CSAGRGQNGYTF

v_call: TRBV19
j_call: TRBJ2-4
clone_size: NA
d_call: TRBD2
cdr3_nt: TGTGCCAGTCGGGGACTACAAAACATTCAGTACTTC
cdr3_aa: CASRGLQNIQYF

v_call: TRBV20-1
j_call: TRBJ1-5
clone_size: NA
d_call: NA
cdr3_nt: TGCAGTGCTGCGTGGCCCCAGCATTTT
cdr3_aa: CSAAWPQHF

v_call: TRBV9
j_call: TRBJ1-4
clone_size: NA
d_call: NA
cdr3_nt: TGTGCCAGCAGCGTAGGCAGCCTGTCGGCACTGTTTTTT
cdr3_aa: CASSVGSLSALFF

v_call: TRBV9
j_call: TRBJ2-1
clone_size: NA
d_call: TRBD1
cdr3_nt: TGTGCCAGCAGCGCACCCCAACAGGGGGCGCCTAGGTACAATGAGCAGTTCTTC
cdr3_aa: CASSAPQQGAPRYNEQFF

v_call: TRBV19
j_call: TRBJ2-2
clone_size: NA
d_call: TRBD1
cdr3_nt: TGTGCCAGTAGTCCAACCGCCGGGACAGGGAACACCGGGGAGCTGTTTTTT
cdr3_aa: CASSPTAGTGNTGELFF

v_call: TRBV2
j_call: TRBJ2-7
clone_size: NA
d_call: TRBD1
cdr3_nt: TGTGCCAGCAGTTCTCGGGACAGGGACGAGCAGTACTTC
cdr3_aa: CASSSRDRDEQYF

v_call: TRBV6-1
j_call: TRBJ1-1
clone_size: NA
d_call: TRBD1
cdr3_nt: TGTGCCAGCAGTATTAGCGGGACAGGGGCTGAAGCTTTCTTT
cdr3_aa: CASSISGTGAEAFF

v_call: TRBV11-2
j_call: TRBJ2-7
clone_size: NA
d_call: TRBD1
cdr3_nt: TGTGCCAGCAGCTTAAAGGGGGCTAGTTCCTACGAGCAGTACTTC
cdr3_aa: CASSLKGASSYEQYF

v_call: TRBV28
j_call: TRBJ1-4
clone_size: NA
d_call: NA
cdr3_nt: TGTGCCAGCAGTTTATGGACGGTGAATGAAAAACTGTTTTTT
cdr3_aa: CASSLWTVNEKLFF

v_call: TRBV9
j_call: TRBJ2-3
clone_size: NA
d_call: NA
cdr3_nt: TGTGCCAGCAGCGTAGGTCCAGGTGGAAGGGTCGCAGATACGCAGTATTTT
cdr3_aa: CASSVGPGGRVADTQYF

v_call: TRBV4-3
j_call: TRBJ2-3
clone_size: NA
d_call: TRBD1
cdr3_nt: TGCGCCAGCAGCCAAGAAATTGACAGGGGGCGAGGAGATACGCAGTATTTT
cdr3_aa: CASSQEIDRGRGDTQYF

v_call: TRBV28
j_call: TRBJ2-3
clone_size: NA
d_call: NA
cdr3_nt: TGTGCCAGCAGCCCCACTAGCTCCACCACAGATACGCAGTATTTT
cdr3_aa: CASSPTSSTTDTQYF

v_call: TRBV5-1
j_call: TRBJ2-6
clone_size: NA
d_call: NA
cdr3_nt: TGCGCCAGCAGCTTGCTTCAGTCTGGGGCCAACGTCCTGACTTTC
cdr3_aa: CASSLLQSGANVLTF

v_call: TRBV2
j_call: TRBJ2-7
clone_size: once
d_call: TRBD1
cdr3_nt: TGTGCCAGCAGTGCCTCGACAGGGCAGGAGCAGTACTTC
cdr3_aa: CASSASTGQEQYF

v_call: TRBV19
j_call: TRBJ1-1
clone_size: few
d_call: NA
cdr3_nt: TGTGCCAGTAGTATGAACAGTAACACTGAAGCTTTCTTT
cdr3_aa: CASSMNSNTEAFF

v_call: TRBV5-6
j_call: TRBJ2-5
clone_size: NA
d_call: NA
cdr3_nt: TGTGCCAGCAGCCAGGTCGTGAAGAGGGTAGAGACCCAGTACTTC
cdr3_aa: CASSQVVKRVETQYF

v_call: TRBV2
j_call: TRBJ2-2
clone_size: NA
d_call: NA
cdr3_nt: TGTGCCAGCTCCACTGGGCCCTCGGGCACCGGGGAGCTGTTTTTT
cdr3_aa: CASSTGPSGTGELFF